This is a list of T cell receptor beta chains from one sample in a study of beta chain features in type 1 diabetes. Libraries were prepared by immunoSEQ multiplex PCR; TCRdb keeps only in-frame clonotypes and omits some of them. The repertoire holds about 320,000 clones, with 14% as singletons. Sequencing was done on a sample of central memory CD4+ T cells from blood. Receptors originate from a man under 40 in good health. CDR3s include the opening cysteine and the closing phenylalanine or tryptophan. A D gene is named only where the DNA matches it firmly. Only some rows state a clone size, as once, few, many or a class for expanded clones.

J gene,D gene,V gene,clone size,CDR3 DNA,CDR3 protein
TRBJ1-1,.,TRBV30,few,TGTGCCTGGAGTGTTTCGGGGTATATGGCTTTCTTT,CAWSVSGYMAFF
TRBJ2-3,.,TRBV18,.,TGTGCCAGCTCCCGAAGACTAGAGGCGCAGTATTTT,CASSRRLEAQYF
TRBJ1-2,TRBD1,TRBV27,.,TGTGCCAGCCCGCGGACAGGACCTAACTATGGCTACACCTTC,CASPRTGPNYGYTF
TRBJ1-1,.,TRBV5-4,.,TGTGCCAGCAGCTTGTCGATAGGGACTGAAGCTTTCTTT,CASSLSIGTEAFF
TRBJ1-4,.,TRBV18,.,TGTGCCAGCCGAATTAACCAGGAGCTTAATGAAAAACTGTTTTTT,CASRINQELNEKLFF
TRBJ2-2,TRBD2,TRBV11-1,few,TGTGCCAGCAGCTTGGACGCCGGGACTAGACTTACCGGGGAGCTGTTTTTT,CASSLDAGTRLTGELFF
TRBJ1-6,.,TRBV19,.,TGTGCCAGTAGTATAGGGGCGAACAGGTCACCCCTCCACTTT,CASSIGANRSPLHF
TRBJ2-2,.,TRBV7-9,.,TGTGCCAGCAGCTTGATGGGCGGGGAGCTGTTTTTT,CASSLMGGELFF
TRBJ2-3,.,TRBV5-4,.,TGTGCCAGCAGCCTCCTCATGAATACGCAGTATTTT,CASSLLMNTQYF
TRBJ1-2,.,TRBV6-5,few,TGTGCCAGCACCCCAAGCGGGGGCGGGTATGGCTACACCTTC,CASTPSGGGYGYTF
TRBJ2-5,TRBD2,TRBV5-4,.,TGTGCCAGCAGCCGACTAGCGGGACAAGAGACCCAGTACTTC,CASSRLAGQETQYF
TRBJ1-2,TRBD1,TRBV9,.,TGTGCCAGCAGCGCCTCCACCGGGACAGGGGGCTATGGACGTTATGGCTACACCTTC,CASSASTGTGGYGRYGYTF
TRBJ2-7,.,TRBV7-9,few,TGTGCCAGCAGCTCCTGGGGGTCCTACGAGCAGTACTTC,CASSSWGSYEQYF
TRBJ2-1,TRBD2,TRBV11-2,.,TGTGCCAGCAGCCCTCGTCGCGGGGGATACTACAATGAGCAGTTCTTC,CASSPRRGGYYNEQFF
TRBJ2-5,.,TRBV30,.,TGTGCCTGGGGGGGGATAGGACGGCCCTCGTACTTC,CAWGGIGRPSYF
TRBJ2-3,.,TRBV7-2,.,TGTGCCAGCAGCTTAGCGTATGGTTCAGATACGCAGTATTTT,CASSLAYGSDTQYF
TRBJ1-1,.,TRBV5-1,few,TGCGCCAGCAGCCCTACGACAGTTGAAGTCTCTGAAGCTTTCTTT,CASSPTTVEVSEAFF
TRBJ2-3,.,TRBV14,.,TGTGCCAGCAGCCAAGATTCCCCCTCGTTGACGCAGTATTTT,CASSQDSPSLTQYF
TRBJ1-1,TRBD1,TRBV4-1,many,TGCGCCAGCAGCCACCCGGGACAGGGGGGAACTGAAGCTTTCTTT,CASSHPGQGGTEAFF
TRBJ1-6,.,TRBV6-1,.,TGTGCCAGCAGTGAAATGTTGTGGGGACCCCTCCACTTT,CASSEMLWGPLHF
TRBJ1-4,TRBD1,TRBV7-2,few,TGTGCCAGCAGCTACTTGCCCGGGACAGGGAATGAAAAACTGTTTTTT,CASSYLPGTGNEKLFF
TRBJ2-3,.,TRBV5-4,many,TGTGCCAGCAGCTTTACAGAGAGCACAGATACGCAGTATTTT,CASSFTESTDTQYF
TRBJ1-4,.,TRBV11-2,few,TGTGCCAGCAGCTTAGAGGACGGAACAGGGACGACTTTT,CASSLEDGTGTTF
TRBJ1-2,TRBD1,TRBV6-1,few,TGTGCCACCCTCCGAGGACAGGGGGTATATGGCTACACCTTC,CATLRGQGVYGYTF